This T cell receptor (beta chain) was recovered during a study of T-cell memory formation after mild COVID-19. Study background: In these data, TCR clusters were largely donor specific.

TCRdb redid the calling of the 5' RACE reads with MiXCR, one entry per CDR3 protein. This sample has under 650,000 distinct CDR3 sequences; 18% occur once, and the top ten carry 9.5% to 15%. Study observations and caveats: Day 15 to 85 contracting clones showed balanced CD4/CD8; day 15 to 37 expanders favored CD4+.

The CDR3 spans 16 residues. The germline gives CDR1 KGHSH, CDR2 LQKENI. J was trimmed by 5 bases and V by 0 bases; bases with no gene match: 8. With regard to this clonotype: What it recognizes is unknown.

This sequence joins TRBV18 and TRBJ2-5; 8 positions agree with TRBD1. The clonotype comes from an adult woman who had mild COVID-19 (a few samples of this study predate the infection). Cell type and time point are not known. Specimen: PBMCs or a T cell subset sorted from them (not recorded which). CDR3 nucleotides: TGTGCCAGCTCACCACCGCAAAGGACAGGGAGCGAGACCCAGTACTTC. Its translation is CASSPPQRTGSETQYF.